This T cell receptor beta chain originates from a study of glioma-infiltrating T cells after dendritic cell vaccination. Study-wide results and caveats: TCR clonality showed no direct relationship with survival.

The germline V gene has CDR1 SGHRS and CDR2 YFSETQ. V lost 4 bases and J lost 6; bases outside the gene matches: 9. The CDR3 runs to 14 residues. The PCR used 60 V beta and 13 J beta primers. Libraries were prepared by immunoSEQ multiplex PCR; TCRdb keeps only in-frame clonotypes and omits some of them. This repertoire shows around 96,000 clones, approximately 80% found once; its top ten account for about 6.5%. This clone was seen only once. The antigen is undetermined. The sample here was blood, taken before dendritic cell vaccination. The chain employs TRBV5-1 and TRBJ1-1; 7 nucleotides line up with TRBD1. This clonotype was sampled from a human donor with glioblastoma. The DNA for the CDR3 is TGCGCCAGCAGCCCCTACAACGGACAGGCTGAAGCTTTCTTT. Translation gives CASSPYNGQAEAFF.